These 17 T cell receptor beta chains were sequenced from one sample in a study of metastatic and nonmetastatic thyroid tumors. MiXCR was used by TCRdb to re-call the PCR reads. The table lists fewer than 40,000 clones, 35% of them singletons. Patients were all untreated before their thyroid surgery. Sequences were obtained from tumor tissue. Every receptor here comes from a female donor with papillary thyroid cancer or a benign thyroid nodule (not recorded which). Some clones in this sample may be carry-over from other donors' samples.

The gene calls are TRBV20-1 and TRBJ2-1, with D possibly being TRBD1 (5 bases). CDR1 and CDR2 (germline): DFQATT, SNEGSKA (reference sequence). The CDR3 extends over 14 amino acids. The ends were cut back, 2 bases at V and 5 bases at J, with 13 bases in the middle. The CDR3 spells CSARNIDRNNEQFF. CDR3 coding DNA: TGCAGTGCTAGAAACATTGACAGAAACAATGAGCAGTTCTTC.

This chain joins TRBV30 and TRBJ1-5; D is perhaps TRBD1 (6 bases). Germline V gene sequence: CDR1 GTSNPN, CDR2 SVGIG (reference sequence). This CDR3 has 18 amino acids. Trimming shortened V by 0 bases and J by 2 bases, and 20 bases separated the two germline ends. The CDR3 DNA follows: TGTGCCTGGAGTGTACAACTACAGGGCGTAGGAGGCAATCAGCCCCAGCATTTT. Its protein product is CAWSVQLQGVGGNQPQHF.

There are a few counts of this clone. J is TRBJ1-5 and V is TRBV7-9; no clear D. V lost 1 base, J lost 9 bases, and 7 bases lay in between. This CDR3 has 12 residues. Germline CDR1 is SEHNR and CDR2 is FQNEAQ (reference sequence). Here the CDR3 DNA reads TGTGCCAGCAGCTTAGGGGAAGGGCCCCAGCATTTT. Its translation is CASSLGEGPQHF.

This clone was picked up a small number of times. DNA of the CDR3: TGTGCCAGCAGCCAAGACGAAGCATCTTCTAGCACAGATACGCAGTATTTT. Protein: CASSQDEASSSTDTQYF. V is TRBV14 and J is TRBJ2-3; D uncertain. V was shortened by 0 bases and J by 0 bases, with 13 bases between the two germline ends. There are 17 residues in the CDR3. Germline CDR1 and CDR2: SGHDN and FVKESK. Based on the CDR3 plus reference TRBV14 and TRBJ2-3, the full variable domain is EAGVTQFPSHSVIEKGQTVTLRCDPISGHDNLYWYRRVMGKEIKFLLHFVKESKQDESGMPNNRFLAERTGGTYSTLKVQPAELEDSGVYFCASSQDEASSSTDTQYFGPGTRLTVL.

This clone showed up just a few times. The V call is TRBV28, the J call TRBJ1-6, with D maybe TRBD1 (6 bases). The germline V gene has CDR1 MDHEN and CDR2 SYDVKM. With 6 bases removed from V and 7 bases from J, the gap between germline ends came to 13 bases. The CDR3 sequence is 14 residues long. The DNA for the CDR3 is TGTGCCAGCAGCTTACAGGGATACAATTCACCCCTCCACTTT. Protein: CASSLQGYNSPLHF.

The chain employs TRBV30 and TRBJ2-1; TRBD2 agrees at 13 bases. Germline-derived CDR1 and CDR2 are GTSNPN and SVGIG (reference sequence). The CDR3 covers 18 residues. Trimming at V came to 4 bases and at J to 2 bases, leaving 11 bases not matched to a gene. CDR3 amino acids: CAWTKGTSGKGAYNEQFF. The CDR3 region has the DNA TGTGCCTGGACAAAAGGGACTAGCGGGAAAGGGGCCTACAATGAGCAGTTCTTC. Full variable domain (missing parts from reference TRBV30 and TRBJ2-1): SQTIHQWPATLVQPVGSPLSLECTVEGTSNPNLYWYRQAAGRGLQLLFYSVGIGQISSEVPQNLSASRPQDRQFILSSKKLLLSDSGFYLCAWTKGTSGKGAYNEQFFGPGTRLTVL.

This chain connects TRBV19 to TRBJ2-3; TRBD2 is a possible D gene (5 bases). CDR1 is LNHDA and CDR2 is SQIVND in the germline V gene (reference sequence). V was pared by 3 bases and J by 2 bases, with 18 bases between. CDR3 length: 17 amino acids. For the CDR3, the DNA is TGTGCCAGTAGTATTCAGGCTTGGGCCGGGGACACAGATACGCAGTATTTT. This gives the protein CASSIQAWAGDTDTQYF.

The J gene is TRBJ1-2, the V gene TRBV9; D ambiguous. Germline V gives CDR1 SGDLS, CDR2 YYNGEE. This CDR3 contains 12 residues. Trimming removed 0 bases from V and 8 bases from J, with 8 bases in between. CDR3 amino acids: CASSVGSRGYTF. Written as DNA, the CDR3 is TGTGCCAGCAGCGTAGGTTCTAGGGGCTACACCTTC. Together with reference TRBV9 and TRBJ1-2, the CDR3 gives the full variable domain: DSGVTQTPKHLITATGQRVTLRCSPRSGDLSVYWYQQSLDQGLQFLIQYYNGEERAKGNILERFSAQQFPDLHSELNLSSLELGDSALYFCASSVGSRGYTFGSGTRLTVV.

This clone is classed as large. V is TRBV6-1 and J is TRBJ2-7; 7 nucleotides line up with TRBD1. This CDR3 has 15 residues. The germline gives CDR1 MNHNS, CDR2 SASEGT. Trimming at V came to 6 bases and at J to 3 bases, leaving 11 bases not matched to a gene. CDR3 DNA: TGTGCCAGCAGGTACCGTCTGGGACAGAACTACGAGCAGTACTTC. This translates into CASRYRLGQNYEQYF.

In this sample, this clone turned up a few times. This rearrangement joins TRBV7-8 to TRBJ2-2; TRBD2 matches at 10 bases. The CDR3 loop spans 14 amino acids. The germline CDR1 and CDR2 sequences are SGHVS and FQNEAQ. With V trimmed by 3 bases and J by 6 bases, 1 base remained unmatched. CDR3 amino acids: CASSFGTSAGELFF. The CDR3 DNA reads as TGTGCCAGCAGCTTTGGGACTAGCGCCGGGGAGCTGTTTTTT.

Concerning this clone: Germline and junction disagree at one end, which may indicate a read error. The chain recombines TRBV11-1 with TRBJ1-1; possible D gene TRBD1, 6 bases. The CDR3 extends over 16 amino acids. The germline V gene has CDR1 SGHAT and CDR2 FQDESV (reference sequence). The CDR3 nucleotides read TGTGCCAGCAGCTTATTGGGGGGGGCCCAGAACACTGAAGCTTTCTTC. It is translated as CASSLLGGAQNTEAFF.

The chain links TRBV6-2 or TRBV6-3 to TRBJ2-5; 9 bases align to TRBD1. J was trimmed by 5 bases and V by 2 bases; bases with no gene match: 9. This CDR3 contains 16 residues. Germline V gene lookup returns CDR1 MNHEY and CDR2 SVGEGT. The CDR3 DNA reads TGTGCCAGCAGTTACCCCAGACAGGGGGTGTGGGAGACCCAGTACTTC. This sequence encodes CASSYPRQGVWETQYF.

This clone was counted only a few times. Relative to the germline gene, one junction end is altered; a read error may explain this. This chain uses TRBV6-4 with TRBJ1-6; D is ambiguous. The CDR3 has 13 amino acids. The germline V gene has CDR1 MRHNA and CDR2 SNTAGT. The CDR3 here is CASSDRDNSPIHF. The CDR3 bases are TGTGCCAGCAGTGACAGGGATAATTCACCCATCCACTTT.

This chain connects TRBV12-3 or TRBV12-4 to TRBJ2-2, with TRBD2 matching over 10 bases. Germline trimming cut 8 bases from V and 3 bases from J; bases unmatched to any gene: 12. CDR3 size: 17 residues. CDR3 nucleotides: TGTGCCAGCGGGAGAGGGATAGCGGGAGGTCACACCGGGGAGCTGTTTTTT. Its translation: CASGRGIAGGHTGELFF.

The chain couples TRBV6-2 or TRBV6-3 to TRBJ2-1; 7 bases map to TRBD2. Germline V lookup: CDR1 MNHEY, CDR2 SVGEGT. The CDR3 runs 15 residues. The ends lost 3 bases at V and 2 bases at J; junction bases unmatched: 4. The CDR3 nucleotides are TGTGCCAGCAGTTATACGGGAGGTACCTACAATGAGCAGTTCTTC. Its protein is CASSYTGGTYNEQFF.

V gene TRBV4-3 combines with J gene TRBJ1-2; D remains ambiguous. V shed 1 base and J shed 8 bases, with 11 bases lying between them. CDR3 length equals 13 residues. The germline V gene encodes CDR1 LGHNA and CDR2 YSLEER. As DNA, the CDR3 is TGCGCCAGCAGCCAAGTATCCGGGGTGGGCTACACCTTC. Translation gives CASSQVSGVGYTF.

The chain combines TRBV18 with TRBJ2-1; no clear D gene. Germline V gene lookup returns CDR1 KGHSH and CDR2 LQKENI. Trimming shortened V by 2 bases and J by 4 bases, and 9 bases separated the two germline ends. This CDR3 has 14 amino acids. The CDR3: CASSPGQNYNEQFF. In nucleotides, the CDR3 is TGTGCCAGCTCACCAGGGCAGAATTACAATGAGCAGTTCTTC.